One and the same sample provided the 15 T cell receptor beta chains below, sequenced in a study of T cell responses to AZD1222 COVID-19 vaccine. Only in-frame clones appear in the TCRdb table, and some are missing; sequencing was by immunoSEQ multiplex PCR. The repertoire holds around 100,000 clones, about nine tenths seen once, with 45% to 55% in the top ten. This specimen was peripheral blood, taken on day 0 of AZD1222 vaccination. These TCRs come from an adult in good health.

The chain uses TRBV5-1 and TRBJ2-7; possible D gene TRBD1, 5 bases. Germline V gives CDR1 SGHRS, CDR2 YFSETQ. The CDR3 is 14 amino acids. V lost 2 bases and J lost 3, with 12 bases in between. Written as DNA, the CDR3 is TGCGCCAGCAGCTTCTCAGGGTATAACTACGAGCAGTACTTC. Translating it yields CASSFSGYNYEQYF.

J is TRBJ2-7 and V is TRBV30, with D tentatively TRBD1 (5 bases). The V end lost 1 base, the J end lost 1 base, and 8 bases lay between the germline ends. In germline, CDR1 is GTSNPN, CDR2 SVGIG (reference sequence). The CDR3 spans 13 residues. The CDR3, as DNA: TGTGCCTGGAGTGAGGGGCTTTCCTACGAGCAGTACTTC. Translating it yields CAWSEGLSYEQYF.

V gene TRBV7-6 combines with J gene TRBJ1-2; 9 bases fit TRBD1. Per the germline V gene, CDR1 is SGHVS and CDR2 is FNYEAQ. CDR3 length: 15 residues. The ends lost 5 bases at V and 4 bases at J; junction bases unmatched: 8. The CDR3 nucleotides are TGTGCCAGCAGCGAGCTGGGGGGACAGGGCTATGGCTACACCTTC. Translated, it gives CASSELGGQGYGYTF.

This clone was seen only once. The CDR3 loop reads CASKFESSYEQYF. CDR3 in DNA: TGTGCCAGCAAATTTGAGAGCTCCTACGAGCAGTACTTC. The chain links TRBV2 to TRBJ2-7, with D uncertain. The germline V and J ends were trimmed by 7 bases and 0 bases, with 10 bases remaining between them. The germline V gene has CDR1 SNHLY and CDR2 FYNNEI. The CDR3 spans 13 residues.

The chain uses TRBV3-1 (or the pseudogene TRBV3-2) and TRBJ1-1; 8 nucleotides line up with TRBD1. V lost 4 bases to trimming and J lost 1 base; unmatched junction nucleotides: 11. The germline V gene has CDR1 LGHDT and CDR2 YNNKEL (reference sequence). This CDR3 spans 17 amino acids. CDR3 in DNA: TGTGCCAGCAGCCGTGGCTGGACAGGGTCGACGAACACTGAAGCTTTCTTT. Its protein is CASSRGWTGSTNTEAFF.

J is TRBJ1-1 and V is TRBV28; a weak D match, TRBD1 (6 bases). The CDR3 has 13 residues. V was pared by 6 bases and J by 4 bases, with 12 bases between. Per germline, CDR1 MDHEN and CDR2 SYDVKM. The CDR3 region is CASSVQGSTEAFF. The DNA for the CDR3 is TGTGCCAGCAGCGTACAGGGCAGCACTGAAGCTTTCTTT.

CDR3 nucleotides: TGTGCCAGCAGTGGACCAGGGGGCGGTCAGCCCCAGCATTTT. It translates to CASSGPGGGQPQHF. J is TRBJ1-5 and V is TRBV28; TRBD1 aligns across 8 bases. CDR1 is MDHEN and CDR2 is SYDVKM in the germline V gene. The V segment lost 5 bases and the J segment 6 bases; nucleotides outside the gene matches: 6. This CDR3 has 14 amino acids.

The J gene is TRBJ2-7, the V gene TRBV5-1; D might be TRBD2 (6 bases). With 4 bases removed from V and 3 bases from J, the gap between germline ends came to 17 bases. CDR1 is SGHRS and CDR2 is YFSETQ in the germline V gene. The CDR3 contains 15 residues. CDR3 bases: TGCGCCAGCAGCACCCCAGAGCGGGCGCACTACGAGCAGTACTTC. Protein sequence: CASSTPERAHYEQYF. The entire variable domain, with the rest obtained from reference TRBV5-1 and TRBJ2-7, is as follows: KAGVTQTPRYLIKTRGQQVTLSCSPISGHRSVSWYQQTPGQGLQFLFEYFSETQRNKGNFPGRFSGRQFSNSRSEMNVSTLELGDSALYLCASSTPERAHYEQYFGPGTRLTVT.

The genes are TRBV11-2 and TRBJ2-7, with a tentative D call TRBD1 (6 bases). V lost 5 bases and J lost 3, with 20 bases in between. The CDR3 loop spans 16 amino acids. Germline CDR1 and CDR2: SGHAT and FQNNGV. The CDR3 loop reads CASSPVSGQWNYEQYF. CDR3 nucleotides: TGTGCCAGCAGCCCCGTATCAGGACAGTGGAACTACGAGCAGTACTTC.

The gene calls are TRBV27 and TRBJ1-2; TRBD1 is a possible D gene (6 bases). Trimming pared 2 bases from V and 3 bases from J, leaving 10 bases between. Germline V gives CDR1 MNHEY, CDR2 SMNVEV (reference sequence). The CDR3 is made up of 14 amino acids. This chain's CDR3 is CASSLLGGDYGYTF. The CDR3 DNA follows: TGTGCCAGCAGTTTACTGGGGGGCGACTATGGCTACACCTTC.

The CDR3 DNA is TGTGCCAGCAGTTTTGCCCAGGGAGAGGCCACAGATACGCAGTATTTT. Translation: CASSFAQGEATDTQYF. The chain links TRBV27 to TRBJ2-3, with D tentatively TRBD1 or TRBD2 (5 bases each). This CDR3 has 16 residues. Per germline, CDR1 MNHEY and CDR2 SMNVEV (reference sequence). V lost 3 bases and J 2 bases, leaving 15 bases between the germline ends.

The CDR3 nucleotides read TGTGCCAGCAGTGAACACAGTTTAAATGAGCAGTTCTTC. Its translation is CASSEHSLNEQFF. The rearrangement joins TRBV6-1 to TRBJ2-1; D remains unclear. The CDR3 consists of 13 residues. V was clipped by 2 bases and J by 7 bases, with 9 bases between them. Germline CDR1 MNHNS, CDR2 SASEGT.

This chain links TRBV7-9 with TRBJ2-7; D remains ambiguous. Germline CDR1 reads SEHNR; CDR2 reads FQNEAQ (reference sequence). There are 15 residues in the CDR3. Trimming took 1 base from V and 3 from J, leaving 13 bases between them. The chain's CDR3 is CASSLVAAGGYEQYF. Here the CDR3 DNA reads TGTGCCAGCAGCTTAGTGGCCGCCGGCGGCTACGAGCAGTACTTC. Full variable domain (outside the CDR3, taken from reference TRBV7-9 and TRBJ2-7): DTGVSQNPRHKITKRGQNVTFRCDPISEHNRLYWYRQTLGQGPEFLTYFQNEAQLEKSRLLSDRFSAERPKGSFSTLEIQRTEQGDSAMYLCASSLVAAGGYEQYFGPGTRLTVT.

This chain joins TRBV7-9 and TRBJ2-7; 7 nucleotides match TRBD1. The CDR3 totals 14 residues. The ends lost 5 bases at V and 2 bases at J; junction bases unmatched: 6. Germline V gene sequence: CDR1 SEHNR, CDR2 FQNEAQ (reference sequence). The CDR3 coding sequence is TGTGCCAGCAGCCCAGACAGGGCCCCCTACGAGCAGTACTTC. It yields the protein CASSPDRAPYEQYF.

The J gene is TRBJ2-7, the V gene TRBV5-1, with a weak D call TRBD2 (6 bases). V lost 0 bases and J 3 bases, leaving 10 bases between the germline ends. Germline CDR1 SGHRS, CDR2 YFSETQ. The CDR3 sequence is 14 residues long. CDR3 loop: CASSLAGGDYEQYF. CDR3 DNA: TGCGCCAGCAGCTTGGCCGGAGGGGACTACGAGCAGTACTTC.